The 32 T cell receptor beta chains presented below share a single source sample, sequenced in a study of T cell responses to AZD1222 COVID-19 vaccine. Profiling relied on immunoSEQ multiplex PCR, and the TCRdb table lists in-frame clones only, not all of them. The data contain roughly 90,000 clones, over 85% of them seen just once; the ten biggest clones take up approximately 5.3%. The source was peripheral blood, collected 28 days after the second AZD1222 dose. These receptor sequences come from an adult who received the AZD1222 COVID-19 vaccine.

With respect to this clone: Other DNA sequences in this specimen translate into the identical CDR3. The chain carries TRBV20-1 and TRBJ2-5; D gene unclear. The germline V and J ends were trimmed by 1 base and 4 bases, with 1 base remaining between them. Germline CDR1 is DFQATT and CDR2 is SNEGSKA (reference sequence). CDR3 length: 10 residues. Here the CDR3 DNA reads TGCAGTGCTAGAGGAGAGACCCAGTACTTC. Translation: CSARGETQYF.

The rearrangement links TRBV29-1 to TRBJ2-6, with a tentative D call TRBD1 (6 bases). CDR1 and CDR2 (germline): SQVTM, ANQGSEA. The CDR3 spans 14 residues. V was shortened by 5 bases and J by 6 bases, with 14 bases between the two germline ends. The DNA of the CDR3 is TGCAGCGTTCGTACAGGGCTTTTGGCCAACGTCCTGACTTTC. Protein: CSVRTGLLANVLTF.

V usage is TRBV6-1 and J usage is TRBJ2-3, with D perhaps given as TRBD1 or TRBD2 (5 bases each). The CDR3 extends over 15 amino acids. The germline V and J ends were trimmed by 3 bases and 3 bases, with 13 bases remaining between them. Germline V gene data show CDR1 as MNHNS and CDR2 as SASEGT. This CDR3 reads CASSEGRWGTDTQYF. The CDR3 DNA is TGTGCCAGCAGTGAGGGGCGCTGGGGGACAGATACGCAGTATTTT.

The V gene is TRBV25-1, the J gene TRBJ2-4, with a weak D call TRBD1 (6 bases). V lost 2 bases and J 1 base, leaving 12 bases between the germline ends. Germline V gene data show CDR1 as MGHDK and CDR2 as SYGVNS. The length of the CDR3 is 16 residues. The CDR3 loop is CASSELGAGAKNIQYF. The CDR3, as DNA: TGTGCCAGCAGTGAACTGGGGGCCGGGGCCAAAAACATTCAGTACTTC.

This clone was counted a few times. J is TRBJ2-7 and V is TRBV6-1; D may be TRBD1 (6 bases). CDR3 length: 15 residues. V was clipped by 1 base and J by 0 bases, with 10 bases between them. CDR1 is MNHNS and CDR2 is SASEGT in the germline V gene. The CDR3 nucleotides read TGTGCCAGCAGTGAAGGGGGGACAATCTCCTACGAGCAGTACTTC. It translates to CASSEGGTISYEQYF.

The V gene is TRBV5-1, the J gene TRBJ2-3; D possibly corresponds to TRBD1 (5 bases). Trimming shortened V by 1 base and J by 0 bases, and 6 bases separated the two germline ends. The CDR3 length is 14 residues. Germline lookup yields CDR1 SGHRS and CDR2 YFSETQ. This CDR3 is CASSLTGSTDTQYF. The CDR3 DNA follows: TGCGCCAGCAGCTTGACAGGTAGCACAGATACGCAGTATTTT.

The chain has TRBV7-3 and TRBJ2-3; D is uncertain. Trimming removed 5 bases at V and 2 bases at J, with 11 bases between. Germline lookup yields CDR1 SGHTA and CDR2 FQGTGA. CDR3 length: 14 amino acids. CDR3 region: CASSDRTSTDTQYF. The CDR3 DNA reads TGTGCCAGCAGCGATCGGACCTCCACAGATACGCAGTATTTT.

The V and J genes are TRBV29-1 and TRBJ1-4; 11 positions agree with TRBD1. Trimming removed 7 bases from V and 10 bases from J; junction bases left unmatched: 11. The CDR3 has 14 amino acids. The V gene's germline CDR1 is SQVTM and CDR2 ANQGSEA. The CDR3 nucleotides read TGCAGCGCGGGGGACAGGGGGGGAGTAGGAAAACTGTTTTTT. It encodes CSAGDRGGVGKLFF.

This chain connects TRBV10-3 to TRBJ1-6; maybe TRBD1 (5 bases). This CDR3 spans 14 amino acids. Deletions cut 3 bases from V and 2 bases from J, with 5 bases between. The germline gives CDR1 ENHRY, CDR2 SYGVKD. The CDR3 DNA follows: TGTGCCATCAGTGAAGGGGCCTATAATTCACCCCTCCACTTT. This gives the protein CAISEGAYNSPLHF.

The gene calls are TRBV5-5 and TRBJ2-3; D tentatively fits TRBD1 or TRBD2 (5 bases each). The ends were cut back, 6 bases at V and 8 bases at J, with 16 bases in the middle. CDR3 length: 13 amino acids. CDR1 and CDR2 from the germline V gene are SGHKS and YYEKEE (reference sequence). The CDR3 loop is CASTESMGVTQYF. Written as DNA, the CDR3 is TGTGCCAGCACCGAGTCGATGGGGGTTACGCAGTATTTT. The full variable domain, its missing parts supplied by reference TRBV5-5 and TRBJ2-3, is DAGVTQSPTHLIKTRGQQVTLRCSPISGHKSVSWYQQVLGQGPQFIFQYYEKEERGRGNFPDRFSARQFPNYSSELNVNALLLGDSALYLCASTESMGVTQYFGPGTRLTVL.

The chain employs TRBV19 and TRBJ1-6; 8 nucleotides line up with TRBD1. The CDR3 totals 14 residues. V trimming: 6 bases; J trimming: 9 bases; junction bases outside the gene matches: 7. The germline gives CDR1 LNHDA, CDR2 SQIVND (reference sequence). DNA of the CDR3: TGTGCCAGTAGGTCGCAGGGGGCCAGTTCACCCCTCCACTTT. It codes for CASRSQGASSPLHF.

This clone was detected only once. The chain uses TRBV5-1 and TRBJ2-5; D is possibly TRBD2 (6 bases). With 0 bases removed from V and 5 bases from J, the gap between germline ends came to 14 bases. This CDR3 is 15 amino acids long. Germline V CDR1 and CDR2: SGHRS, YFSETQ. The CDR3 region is CASSLALGGPETQYF. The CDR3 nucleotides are TGCGCCAGCAGCTTGGCTTTGGGGGGACCGGAGACCCAGTACTTC.

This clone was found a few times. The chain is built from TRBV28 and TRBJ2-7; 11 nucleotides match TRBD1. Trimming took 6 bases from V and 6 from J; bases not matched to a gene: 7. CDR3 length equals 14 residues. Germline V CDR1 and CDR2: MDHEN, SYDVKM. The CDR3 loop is CASSQGGTGGEQYV. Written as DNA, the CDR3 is TGTGCCAGCAGCCAGGGAGGGACAGGGGGCGAGCAGTACGTC.

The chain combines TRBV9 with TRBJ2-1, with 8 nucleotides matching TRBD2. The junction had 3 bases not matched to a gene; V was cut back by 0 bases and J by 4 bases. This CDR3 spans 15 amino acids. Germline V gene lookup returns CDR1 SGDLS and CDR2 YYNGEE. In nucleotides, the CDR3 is TGTGCCAGCAGCGTAGTAGCGGGAACTTACAATGAGCAGTTCTTC. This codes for CASSVVAGTYNEQFF.

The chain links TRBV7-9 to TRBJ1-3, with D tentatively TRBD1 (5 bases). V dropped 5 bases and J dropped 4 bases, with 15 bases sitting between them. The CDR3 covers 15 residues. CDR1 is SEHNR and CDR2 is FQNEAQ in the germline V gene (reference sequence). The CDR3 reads CASSAPQGHGNTIYF. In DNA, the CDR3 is TGTGCCAGCAGCGCGCCTCAGGGTCACGGAAACACCATATATTTT. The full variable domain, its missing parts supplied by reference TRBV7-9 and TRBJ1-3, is DTGVSQNPRHKITKRGQNVTFRCDPISEHNRLYWYRQTLGQGPEFLTYFQNEAQLEKSRLLSDRFSAERPKGSFSTLEIQRTEQGDSAMYLCASSAPQGHGNTIYFGEGSWLTVV.

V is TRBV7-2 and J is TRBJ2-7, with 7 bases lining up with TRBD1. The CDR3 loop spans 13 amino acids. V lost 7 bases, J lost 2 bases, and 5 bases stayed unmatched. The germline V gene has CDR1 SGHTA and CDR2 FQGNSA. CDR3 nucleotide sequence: TGTGCCAGCAAACAGACAGGGACCTACGAGCAGTACTTC. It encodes CASKQTGTYEQYF.

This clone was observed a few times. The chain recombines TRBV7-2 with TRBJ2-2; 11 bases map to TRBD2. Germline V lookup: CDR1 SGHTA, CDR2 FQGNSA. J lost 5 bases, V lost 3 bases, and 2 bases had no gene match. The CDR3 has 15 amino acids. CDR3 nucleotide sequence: TGTGCCAGCAGCTTCGGGACTAGCGGTACCGGGGAGCTGTTTTTT. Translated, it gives CASSFGTSGTGELFF.

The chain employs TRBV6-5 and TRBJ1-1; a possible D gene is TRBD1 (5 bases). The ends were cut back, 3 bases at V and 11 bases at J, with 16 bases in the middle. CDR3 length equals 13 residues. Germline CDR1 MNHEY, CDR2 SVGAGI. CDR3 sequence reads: CASSYPRTGGAFF. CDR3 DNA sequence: TGTGCCAGCAGTTATCCCAGGACGGGGGGGGCTTTCTTT.

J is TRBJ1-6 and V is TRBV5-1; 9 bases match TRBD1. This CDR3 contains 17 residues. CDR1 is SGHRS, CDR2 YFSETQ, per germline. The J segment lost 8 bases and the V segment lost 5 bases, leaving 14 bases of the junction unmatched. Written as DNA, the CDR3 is TGCGCCAGCAGGCCGATAGGGGACAGGGATTTTGATTCACCCCTCCACTTT. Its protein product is CASRPIGDRDFDSPLHF.

CDR3 residues: CASSISGGNQPQHF. CDR3 nucleotide sequence: TGTGCCAGCAGCATATCCGGGGGCAATCAGCCCCAGCATTTT. This chain uses TRBV7-9 with TRBJ1-5; D is ambiguous. Germline V lookup: CDR1 SEHNR, CDR2 FQNEAQ (reference sequence). The germline V and J ends were trimmed by 5 bases and 2 bases, with 10 bases remaining between them. CDR3 length: 14 amino acids.

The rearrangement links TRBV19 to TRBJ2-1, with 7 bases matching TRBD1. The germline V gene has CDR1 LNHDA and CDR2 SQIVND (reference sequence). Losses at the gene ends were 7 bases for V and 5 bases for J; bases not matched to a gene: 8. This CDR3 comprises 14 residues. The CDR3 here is CASKDRIIHNEQFF. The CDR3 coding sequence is TGTGCCAGTAAGGACAGGATAATCCACAATGAGCAGTTCTTC.

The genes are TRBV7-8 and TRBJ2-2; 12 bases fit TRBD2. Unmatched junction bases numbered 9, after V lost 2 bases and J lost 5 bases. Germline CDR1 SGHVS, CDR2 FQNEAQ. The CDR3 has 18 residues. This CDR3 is CASSLTGASGGVTGELFF. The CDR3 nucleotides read TGTGCCAGCAGCTTAACCGGGGCTAGCGGGGGGGTTACCGGGGAGCTGTTTTTT.

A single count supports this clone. For the CDR3, the DNA is TGTGCCAGCAGTGAAGGAAGCTCCGCCTACAATGAGCAGTTCTTC. Protein product: CASSEGSSAYNEQFF. V and J are TRBV25-1 and TRBJ2-1; D is unresolved. The CDR3 extends over 15 amino acids. Looked up from germline, CDR1 is MGHDK and CDR2 is SYGVNS. V lost 2 bases, J lost 2 bases, and 10 bases lay in between.

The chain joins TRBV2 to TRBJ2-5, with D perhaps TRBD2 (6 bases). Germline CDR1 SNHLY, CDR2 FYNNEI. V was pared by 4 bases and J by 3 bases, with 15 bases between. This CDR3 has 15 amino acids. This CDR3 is CASSVAGRPEETQYF. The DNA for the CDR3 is TGTGCCAGCAGTGTTGCGGGGAGGCCCGAAGAGACCCAGTACTTC.

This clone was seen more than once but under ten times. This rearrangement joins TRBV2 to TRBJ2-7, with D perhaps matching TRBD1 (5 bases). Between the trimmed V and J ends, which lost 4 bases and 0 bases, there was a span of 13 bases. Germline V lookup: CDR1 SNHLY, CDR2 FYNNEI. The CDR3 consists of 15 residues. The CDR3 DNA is TGTGCCAGCAGTGGGACACAAATTAGCTCCTACGAGCAGTACGTC. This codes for CASSGTQISSYEQYV.

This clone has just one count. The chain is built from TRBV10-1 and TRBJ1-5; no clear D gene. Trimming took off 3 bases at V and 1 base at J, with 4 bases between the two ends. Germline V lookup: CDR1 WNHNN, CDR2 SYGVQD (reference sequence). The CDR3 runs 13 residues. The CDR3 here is CASSDESNQPQHF. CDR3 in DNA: TGCGCCAGCAGTGATGAGAGCAATCAGCCCCAGCATTTT.

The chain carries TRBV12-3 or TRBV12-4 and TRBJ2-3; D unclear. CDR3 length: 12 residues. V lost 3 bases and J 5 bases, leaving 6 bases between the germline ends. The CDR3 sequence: CASSFALDTQYF. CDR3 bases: TGTGCCAGCAGTTTTGCCCTAGATACGCAGTATTTT.

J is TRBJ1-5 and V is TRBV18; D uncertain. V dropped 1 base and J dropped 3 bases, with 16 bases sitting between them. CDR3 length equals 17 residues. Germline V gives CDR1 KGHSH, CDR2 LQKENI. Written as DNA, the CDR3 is TGTGCCAGCTCACCACTTGGCAGCCGGGAGGTCAATCAGCCCCAGCATTTT. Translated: CASSPLGSREVNQPQHF.

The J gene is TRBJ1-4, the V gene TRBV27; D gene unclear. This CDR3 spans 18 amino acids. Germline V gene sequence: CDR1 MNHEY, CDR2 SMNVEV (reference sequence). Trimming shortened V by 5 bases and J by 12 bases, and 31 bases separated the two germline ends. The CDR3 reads CASSPTGWRSGRLRELFF. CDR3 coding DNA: TGTGCCAGCAGTCCCACCGGGTGGAGGAGTGGCAGATTGAGGGAACTGTTTTTT.

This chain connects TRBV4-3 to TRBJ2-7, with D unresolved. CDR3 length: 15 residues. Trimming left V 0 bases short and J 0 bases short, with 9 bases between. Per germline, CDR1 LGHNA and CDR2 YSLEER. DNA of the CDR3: TGCGCCAGCAGCCAAGATCCGTTAAGCTCCTACGAGCAGTACTTC. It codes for CASSQDPLSSYEQYF.

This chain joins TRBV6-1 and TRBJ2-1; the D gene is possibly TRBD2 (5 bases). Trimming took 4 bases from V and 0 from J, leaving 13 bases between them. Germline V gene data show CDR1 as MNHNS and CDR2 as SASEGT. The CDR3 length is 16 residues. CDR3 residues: CASSGLKGSSYNEQFF. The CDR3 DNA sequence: TGTGCCAGCAGTGGATTAAAAGGGAGCTCCTACAATGAGCAGTTCTTC.

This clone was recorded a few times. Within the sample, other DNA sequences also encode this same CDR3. The CDR3 here is CASSQQGISNQPQHF. The CDR3 coding sequence is TGTGCCAGTAGCCAGCAGGGAATTAGCAATCAGCCCCAGCATTTT. The V call is TRBV19, the J call TRBJ1-5, with D maybe TRBD1 (5 bases). Trimming shortened V by 6 bases and J by 0 bases, and 12 bases separated the two germline ends. The CDR3 is made up of 15 amino acids. Germline lookup yields CDR1 LNHDA and CDR2 SQIVND (reference sequence).